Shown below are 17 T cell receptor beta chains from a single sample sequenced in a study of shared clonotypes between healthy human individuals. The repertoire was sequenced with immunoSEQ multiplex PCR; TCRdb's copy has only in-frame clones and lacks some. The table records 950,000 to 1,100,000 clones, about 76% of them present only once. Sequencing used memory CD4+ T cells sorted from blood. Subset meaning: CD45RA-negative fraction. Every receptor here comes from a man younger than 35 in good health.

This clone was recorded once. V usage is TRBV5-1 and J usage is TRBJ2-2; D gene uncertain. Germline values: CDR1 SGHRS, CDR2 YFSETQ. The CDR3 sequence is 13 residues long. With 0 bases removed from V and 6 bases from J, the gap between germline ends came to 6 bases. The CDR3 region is CASSLAGPGELFF. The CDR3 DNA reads TGCGCCAGCAGCTTGGCAGGCCCCGGGGAGCTGTTTTTT.

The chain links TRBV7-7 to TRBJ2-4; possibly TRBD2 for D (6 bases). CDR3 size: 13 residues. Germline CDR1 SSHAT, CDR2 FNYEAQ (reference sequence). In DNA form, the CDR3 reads TGTCCGACGACCGGGGGAGCCAAAAACATTCAGTACTTC. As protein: CPTTGGAKNIQYF.

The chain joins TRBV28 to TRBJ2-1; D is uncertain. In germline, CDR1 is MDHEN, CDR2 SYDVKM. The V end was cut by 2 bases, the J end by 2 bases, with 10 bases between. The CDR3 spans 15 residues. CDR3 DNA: TGTGCCAGCAGTTTAAGCTGGGGTCCCTACAATGAGCAGTTCTTC. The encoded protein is CASSLSWGPYNEQFF. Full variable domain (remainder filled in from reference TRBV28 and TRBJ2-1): DVKVTQSSRYLVKRTGEKVFLECVQDMDHENMFWYRQDPGLGLRLIYFSYDVKMKEKGDIPEGYSVSREKKERFSLILESASTNQTSMYLCASSLSWGPYNEQFFGPGTRLTVL.

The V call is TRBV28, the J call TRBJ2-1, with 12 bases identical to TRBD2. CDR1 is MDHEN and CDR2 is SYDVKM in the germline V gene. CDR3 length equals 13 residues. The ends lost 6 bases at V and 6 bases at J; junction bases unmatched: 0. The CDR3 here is CASRTSGGNEQFF. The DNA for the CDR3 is TGTGCCAGCAGGACTAGCGGGGGCAATGAGCAGTTCTTC.

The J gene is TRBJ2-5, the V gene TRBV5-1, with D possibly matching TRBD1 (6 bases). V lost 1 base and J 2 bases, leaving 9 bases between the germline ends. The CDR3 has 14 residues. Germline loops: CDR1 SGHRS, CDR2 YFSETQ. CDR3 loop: CASSLKQGQETQYF. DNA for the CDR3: TGCGCCAGCAGCTTGAAACAGGGACAAGAGACCCAGTACTTC.

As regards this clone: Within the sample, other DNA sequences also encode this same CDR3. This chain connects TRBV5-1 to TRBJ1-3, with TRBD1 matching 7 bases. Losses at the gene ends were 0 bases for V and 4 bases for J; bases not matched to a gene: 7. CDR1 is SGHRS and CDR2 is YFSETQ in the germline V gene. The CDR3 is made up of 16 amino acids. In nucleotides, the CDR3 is TGCGCCAGCAGCTTGGAGTTAGGGGGCTCAGGAAACACCATATATTTT. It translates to CASSLELGGSGNTIYF.

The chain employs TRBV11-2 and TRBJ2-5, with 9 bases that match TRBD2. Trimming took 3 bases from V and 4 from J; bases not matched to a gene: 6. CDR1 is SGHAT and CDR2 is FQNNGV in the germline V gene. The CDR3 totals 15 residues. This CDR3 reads CASSLGRGGPETQYF. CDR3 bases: TGTGCCAGCAGCTTGGGGCGGGGGGGCCCAGAGACCCAGTACTTC.

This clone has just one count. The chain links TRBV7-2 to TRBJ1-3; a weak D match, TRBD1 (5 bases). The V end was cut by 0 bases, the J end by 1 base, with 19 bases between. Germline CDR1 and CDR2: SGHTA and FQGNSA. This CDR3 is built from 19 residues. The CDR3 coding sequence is TGTGCCAGCAGCTTAGCGAGGACCTCCCCAAAGGGGTCTGGAAACACCATATATTTT. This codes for CASSLARTSPKGSGNTIYF.

CDR3 sequence: CASSLGPRVPLHF. The CDR3 region has the DNA TGTGCCAGCAGCTTAGGGCCCCGCGTACCCCTCCACTTT. The V call is TRBV7-8, the J call TRBJ1-6; D unclear. The CDR3 extends over 13 amino acids. Trimming removed 1 base at V and 12 bases at J, with 10 bases between. Germline V gives CDR1 SGHVS, CDR2 FQNEAQ.

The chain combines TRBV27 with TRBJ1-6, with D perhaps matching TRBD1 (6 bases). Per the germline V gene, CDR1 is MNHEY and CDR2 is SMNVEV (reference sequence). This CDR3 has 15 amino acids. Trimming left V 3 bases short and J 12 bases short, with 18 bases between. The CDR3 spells CASSFSGGQVGPLHF. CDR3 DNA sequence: TGTGCCAGCAGTTTCTCCGGGGGGCAAGTCGGACCCCTCCACTTT.

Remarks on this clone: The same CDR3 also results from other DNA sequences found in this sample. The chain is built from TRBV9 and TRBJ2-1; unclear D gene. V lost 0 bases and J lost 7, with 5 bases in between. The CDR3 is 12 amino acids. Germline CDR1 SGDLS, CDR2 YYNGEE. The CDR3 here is CASSVGHNEQFF. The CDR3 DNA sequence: TGTGCCAGCAGCGTAGGACATAATGAGCAGTTCTTC.

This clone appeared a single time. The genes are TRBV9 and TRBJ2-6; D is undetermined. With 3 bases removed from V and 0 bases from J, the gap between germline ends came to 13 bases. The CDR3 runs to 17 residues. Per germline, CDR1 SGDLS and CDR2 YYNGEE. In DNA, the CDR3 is TGTGCCAGCAGCGCCCCACCTTCACCCTCTGGGGCCAACGTCCTGACTTTC. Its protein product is CASSAPPSPSGANVLTF.

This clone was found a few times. CDR3: CAWSTRDRGNQPQHF. CDR3 coding DNA: TGTGCCTGGAGTACAAGGGACAGGGGCAATCAGCCCCAGCATTTT. The chain uses TRBV30 and TRBJ1-5; 9 positions agree with TRBD1. J was trimmed by 2 bases and V by 2 bases; bases with no gene match: 4. Per the germline V gene, CDR1 is GTSNPN and CDR2 is SVGIG (reference sequence). CDR3 length: 15 amino acids.

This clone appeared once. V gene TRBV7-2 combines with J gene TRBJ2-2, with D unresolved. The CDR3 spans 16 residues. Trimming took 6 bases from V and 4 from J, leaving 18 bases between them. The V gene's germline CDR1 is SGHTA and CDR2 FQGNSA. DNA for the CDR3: TGTGCCAGCAGACCGTCGTTTAGGGCGGTCACCGGGGAGCTGTTTTTT. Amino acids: CASRPSFRAVTGELFF.

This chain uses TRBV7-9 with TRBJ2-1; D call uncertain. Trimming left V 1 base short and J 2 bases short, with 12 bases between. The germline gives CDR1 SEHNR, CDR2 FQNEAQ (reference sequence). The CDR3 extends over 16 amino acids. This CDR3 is CASSLEPSFPYNEQFF. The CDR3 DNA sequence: TGTGCCAGCAGCTTAGAGCCCTCCTTCCCCTACAATGAGCAGTTCTTC.

The CDR3 loop is CASSLAGTGQFF. In nucleotides, the CDR3 is TGTGCCAGCAGCTTAGCGGGGACTGGGCAGTTCTTC. The chain uses TRBV7-6 and TRBJ2-1; perhaps TRBD2 as D (6 bases). The CDR3 is made up of 12 amino acids. CDR1 SGHVS and CDR2 FNYEAQ come from the germline V gene. V shed 0 bases and J shed 12 bases, with 9 bases lying between them.

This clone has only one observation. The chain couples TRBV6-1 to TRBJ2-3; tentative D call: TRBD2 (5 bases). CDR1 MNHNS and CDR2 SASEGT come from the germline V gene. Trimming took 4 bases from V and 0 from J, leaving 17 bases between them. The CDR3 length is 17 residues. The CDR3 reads CASSVGFTGSSTDTQYF. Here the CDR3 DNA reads TGTGCCAGCAGTGTGGGGTTTACGGGGTCTAGCACAGATACGCAGTATTTT.